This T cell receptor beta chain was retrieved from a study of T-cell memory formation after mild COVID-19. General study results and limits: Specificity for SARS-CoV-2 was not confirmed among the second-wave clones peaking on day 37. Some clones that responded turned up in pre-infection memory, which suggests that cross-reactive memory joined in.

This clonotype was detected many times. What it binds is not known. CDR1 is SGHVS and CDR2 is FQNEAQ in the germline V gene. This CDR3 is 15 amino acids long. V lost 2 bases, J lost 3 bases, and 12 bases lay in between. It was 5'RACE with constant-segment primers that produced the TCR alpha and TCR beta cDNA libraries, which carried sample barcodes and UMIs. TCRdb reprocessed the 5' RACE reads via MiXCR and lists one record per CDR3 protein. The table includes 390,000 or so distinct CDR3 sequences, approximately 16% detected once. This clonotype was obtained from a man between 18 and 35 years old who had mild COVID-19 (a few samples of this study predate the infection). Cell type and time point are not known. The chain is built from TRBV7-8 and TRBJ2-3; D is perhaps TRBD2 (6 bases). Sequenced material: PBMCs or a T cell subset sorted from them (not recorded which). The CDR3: CASSLYPSATDTQYF. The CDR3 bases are TGTGCCAGCAGCTTATACCCTAGCGCTACAGATACGCAGTATTTT.